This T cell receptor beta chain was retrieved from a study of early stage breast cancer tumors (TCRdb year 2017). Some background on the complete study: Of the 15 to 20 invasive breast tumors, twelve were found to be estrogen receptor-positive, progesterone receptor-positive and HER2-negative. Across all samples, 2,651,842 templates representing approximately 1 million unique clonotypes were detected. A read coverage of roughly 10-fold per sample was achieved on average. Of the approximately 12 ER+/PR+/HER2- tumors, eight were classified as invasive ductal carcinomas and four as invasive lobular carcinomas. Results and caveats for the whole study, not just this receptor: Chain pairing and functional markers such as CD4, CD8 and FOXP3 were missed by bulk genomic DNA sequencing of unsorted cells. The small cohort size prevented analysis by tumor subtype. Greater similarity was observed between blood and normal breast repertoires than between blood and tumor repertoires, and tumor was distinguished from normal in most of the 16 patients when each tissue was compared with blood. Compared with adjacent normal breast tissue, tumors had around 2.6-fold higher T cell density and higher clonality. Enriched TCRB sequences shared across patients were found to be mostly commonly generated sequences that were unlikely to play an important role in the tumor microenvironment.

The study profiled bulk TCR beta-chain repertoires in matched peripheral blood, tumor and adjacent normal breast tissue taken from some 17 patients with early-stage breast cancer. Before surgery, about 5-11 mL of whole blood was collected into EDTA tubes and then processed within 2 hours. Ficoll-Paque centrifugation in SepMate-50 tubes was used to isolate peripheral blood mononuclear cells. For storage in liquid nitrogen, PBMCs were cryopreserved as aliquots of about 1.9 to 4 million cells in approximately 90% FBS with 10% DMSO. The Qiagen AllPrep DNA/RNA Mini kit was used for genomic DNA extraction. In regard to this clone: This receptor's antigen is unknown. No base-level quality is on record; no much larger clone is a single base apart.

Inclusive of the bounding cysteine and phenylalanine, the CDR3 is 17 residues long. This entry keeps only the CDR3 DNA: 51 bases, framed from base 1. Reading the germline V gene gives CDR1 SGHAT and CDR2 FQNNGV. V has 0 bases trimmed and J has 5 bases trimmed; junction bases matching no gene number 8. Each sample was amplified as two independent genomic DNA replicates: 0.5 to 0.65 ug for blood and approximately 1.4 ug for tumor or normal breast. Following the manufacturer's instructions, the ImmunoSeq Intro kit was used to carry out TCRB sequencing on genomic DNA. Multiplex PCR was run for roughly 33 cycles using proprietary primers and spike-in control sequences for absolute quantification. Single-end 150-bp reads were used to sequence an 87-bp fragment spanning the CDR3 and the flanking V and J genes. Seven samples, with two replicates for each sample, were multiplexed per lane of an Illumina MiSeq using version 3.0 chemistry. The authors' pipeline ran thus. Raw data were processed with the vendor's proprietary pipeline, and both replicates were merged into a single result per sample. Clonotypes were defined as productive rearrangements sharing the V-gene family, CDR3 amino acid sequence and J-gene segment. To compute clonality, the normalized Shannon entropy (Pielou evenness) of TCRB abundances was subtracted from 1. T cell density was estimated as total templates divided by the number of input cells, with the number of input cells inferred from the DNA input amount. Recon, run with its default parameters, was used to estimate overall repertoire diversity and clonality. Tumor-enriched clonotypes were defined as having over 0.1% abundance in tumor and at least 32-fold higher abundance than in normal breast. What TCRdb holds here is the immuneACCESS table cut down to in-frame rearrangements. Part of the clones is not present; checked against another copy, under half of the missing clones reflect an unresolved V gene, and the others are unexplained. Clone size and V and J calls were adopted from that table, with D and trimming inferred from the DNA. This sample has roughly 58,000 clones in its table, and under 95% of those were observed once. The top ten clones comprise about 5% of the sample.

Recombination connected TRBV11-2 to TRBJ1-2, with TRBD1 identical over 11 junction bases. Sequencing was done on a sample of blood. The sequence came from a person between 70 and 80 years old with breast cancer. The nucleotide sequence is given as TGTGCCAGCAGCTTAGAGATGGGACAGGGGGGACTATATGGCTACACCTTC. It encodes CASSLEMGQGGLYGYTF.